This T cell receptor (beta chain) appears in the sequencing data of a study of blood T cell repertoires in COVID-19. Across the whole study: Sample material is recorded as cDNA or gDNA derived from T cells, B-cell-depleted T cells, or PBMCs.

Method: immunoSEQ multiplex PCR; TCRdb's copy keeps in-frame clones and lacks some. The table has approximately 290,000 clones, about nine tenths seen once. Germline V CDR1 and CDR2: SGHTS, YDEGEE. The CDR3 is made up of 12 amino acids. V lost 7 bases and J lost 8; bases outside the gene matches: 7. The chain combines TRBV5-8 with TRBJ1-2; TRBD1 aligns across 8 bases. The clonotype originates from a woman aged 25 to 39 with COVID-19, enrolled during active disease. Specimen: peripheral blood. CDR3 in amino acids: CASRYRDRGYTF. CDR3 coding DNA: TGTGCCAGCCGTTACAGGGACAGGGGCTACACCTTC. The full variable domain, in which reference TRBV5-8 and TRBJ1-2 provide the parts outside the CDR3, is EAGVTQSPTHLIKTRGQQATLRCSPISGHTSVYWYQQALGLGLQFLLWYDEGEERNRGNFPPRFSGRQFPNYSSELNVNALELEDSALYLCASRYRDRGYTFGSGTRLTVV.